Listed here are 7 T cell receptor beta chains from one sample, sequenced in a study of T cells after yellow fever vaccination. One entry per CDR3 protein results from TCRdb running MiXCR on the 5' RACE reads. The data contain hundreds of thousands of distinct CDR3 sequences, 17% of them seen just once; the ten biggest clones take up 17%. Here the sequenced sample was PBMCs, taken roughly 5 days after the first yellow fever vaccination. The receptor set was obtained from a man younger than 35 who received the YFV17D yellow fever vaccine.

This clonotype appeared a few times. CDR3 coding DNA: TGTGCCAGCAGCTTCGAGGGCGGGGGAGCGGCTTTCTTT. As protein: CASSFEGGGAAFF. The chain carries TRBV7-9 and TRBJ1-1; D might be TRBD1 (5 bases). Trimming shortened V by 3 bases and J by 11 bases, and 16 bases separated the two germline ends. The germline gives CDR1 SEHNR, CDR2 FQNEAQ (reference sequence). CDR3 size: 13 residues.

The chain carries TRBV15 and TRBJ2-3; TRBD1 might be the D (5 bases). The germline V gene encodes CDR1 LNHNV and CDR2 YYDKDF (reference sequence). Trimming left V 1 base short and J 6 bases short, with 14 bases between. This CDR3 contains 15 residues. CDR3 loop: CATSRGGPKGDTQYF. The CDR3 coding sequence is TGTGCCACCAGCAGAGGAGGCCCTAAGGGGGATACGCAGTATTTT.

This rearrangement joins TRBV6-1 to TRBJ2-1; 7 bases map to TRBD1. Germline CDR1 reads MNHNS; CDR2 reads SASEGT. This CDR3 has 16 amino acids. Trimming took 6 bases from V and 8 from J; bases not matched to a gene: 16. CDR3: CASSPPPGQSYDEQFF. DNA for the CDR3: TGTGCCAGCAGCCCCCCTCCGGGACAGAGTTACGATGAGCAGTTCTTC.

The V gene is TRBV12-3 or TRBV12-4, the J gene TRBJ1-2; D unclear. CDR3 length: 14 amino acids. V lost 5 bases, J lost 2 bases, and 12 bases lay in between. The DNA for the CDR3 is TGTGCCAGCAGTCCGCCTATTGGCAACTATGGCTACACCTTC. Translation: CASSPPIGNYGYTF.

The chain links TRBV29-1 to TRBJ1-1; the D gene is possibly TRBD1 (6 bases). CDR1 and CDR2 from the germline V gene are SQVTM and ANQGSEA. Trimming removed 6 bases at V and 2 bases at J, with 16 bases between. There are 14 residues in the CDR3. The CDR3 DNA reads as TGCAGCGTCGGATTGGGGGGCGCTAACACTGAAGCTTTCTTT. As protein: CSVGLGGANTEAFF.

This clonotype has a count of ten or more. The CDR3 DNA reads TGTGCCAGCAGCTTAGTTGGGGGAGCTGAAGCTTTCTTT. This gives the protein CASSLVGGAEAFF. The chain combines TRBV7-2 with TRBJ1-1; D possibly corresponds to TRBD1 (5 bases). CDR3 length equals 13 residues. Germline V gene lookup returns CDR1 SGHTA and CDR2 FQGNSA. Trimming took 1 base from V and 6 from J, leaving 9 bases between them.

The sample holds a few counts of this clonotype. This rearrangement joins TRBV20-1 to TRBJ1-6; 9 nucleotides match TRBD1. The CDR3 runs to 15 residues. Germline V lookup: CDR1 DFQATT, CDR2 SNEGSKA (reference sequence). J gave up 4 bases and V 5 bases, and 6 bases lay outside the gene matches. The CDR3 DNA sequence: TGCAGTGCTCCGAAAGGGACAGGGTATAATTCACCCCTCCACTTT. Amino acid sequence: CSAPKGTGYNSPLHF.